The next 18 T cell receptor beta chains were all read from a single sample in a study of CD8 T cells in ankylosing spondylitis. Their target antigens are unknown. Study observations and caveats: What appeared characteristic of ankylosing spondylitis blood was a TCR beta motif of eight or nine highly homologous variants.

MiXCR was run by TCRdb on the 5' RACE reads, yielding one entry per CDR3 protein. Of 800,000 to 900,000 distinct CDR3 sequences in the sample, approximately 12% are singletons; the top ten hold approximately 0.51%. The sample comprised blood, either unsorted or a sorted T cell fraction (not recorded which). These receptors all stem from a male donor with ankylosing spondylitis.

The chain carries TRBV28 and TRBJ2-1; D perhaps matches TRBD2 (5 bases). This CDR3 has 15 amino acids. The germline V gene has CDR1 MDHEN and CDR2 SYDVKM. Trimming took 5 bases from V and 6 from J, leaving 17 bases between them. CDR3 bases: TGTGCCAGCAGTCCCGCGGCGGGTCTTATCAATGAGCAGTTCTTC. This encodes CASSPAAGLINEQFF.

This clonotype was observed a handful of times. The germline gene is not matched at one end of the junction; a read error may be the cause. The chain has TRBV20-1 and TRBJ2-1, with unresolved D. The CDR3 spans 10 residues. Germline V gives CDR1 DFQATT, CDR2 SNEGSKA (reference sequence). CDR3 in amino acids: CSFSQRAPVF. The CDR3 DNA follows: TGCAGTTTTTCCCAGCGTGCGCCAGTCTTC.

In this sample, this clonotype turned up a few times. The genes are TRBV3-1 and TRBJ2-5; TRBD1 or TRBD2 may be the D gene (5 bases each). Germline CDR1 is LGHDT and CDR2 is YNNKEL (reference sequence). V lost 3 bases to trimming and J lost 3 bases, with 11 bases between them. CDR3 length: 14 residues. CDR3 residues: CASSHRDGKETQYF. The CDR3 nucleotides are TGTGCCAGCAGCCACCGGGACGGCAAAGAGACCCAGTACTTC.

The chain employs TRBV28 and TRBJ2-7; D unresolved. The ends were cut back, 1 base at V and 3 bases at J, with 10 bases in the middle. The CDR3 spans 14 residues. The germline gives CDR1 MDHEN, CDR2 SYDVKM. DNA of the CDR3: TGTGCCAGCAGTTTATCCAGTTTCGGCTACGAGCAGTACTTC. Translated: CASSLSSFGYEQYF.

V usage is TRBV18 and J usage is TRBJ2-7; D perhaps matches TRBD1 (6 bases). The germline V gene has CDR1 KGHSH and CDR2 LQKENI. This CDR3 spans 14 amino acids. Trimming took 6 bases from V and 5 from J, leaving 17 bases between them. CDR3 in DNA: TGTGCCAGCTCCACAATCCAGGGGCAGGACGAGCAGTACTTC. Amino acids: CASSTIQGQDEQYF.

This clonotype was detected ten times or more. The V gene is TRBV4-3, the J gene TRBJ2-7, with TRBD1 as a possible D gene (6 bases). Germline V gene sequence: CDR1 LGHNA, CDR2 YSLEER. V was cut by 0 bases and J by 6 bases, with 18 bases left in between. The CDR3 is 16 residues long. The CDR3 DNA reads TGCGCCAGCAGCCAAGATGGGGGCCCGGCCTTTGGCGAGCAGTACTTC. It codes for CASSQDGGPAFGEQYF.

This clonotype turned up a few times. The chain joins TRBV30 to TRBJ2-5, with D possibly TRBD1 on 6 matching bases. The V and J ends lost 4 bases and 3 bases respectively, with 9 bases between them. The CDR3 is made up of 12 amino acids. Germline loops: CDR1 GTSNPN, CDR2 SVGIG (reference sequence). As DNA, the CDR3 is TGTGCCTGGAACCGGGACAAAGAGACCCAGTACTTC. Its protein is CAWNRDKETQYF.

About this clonotype itself: A single base separates this from a much larger clone, so it may be a read error. The chain employs TRBV10-3 and TRBJ1-1, with D perhaps TRBD1 (6 bases). The CDR3 has 12 amino acids. CDR1 is ENHRY, CDR2 SYGVKD, per germline. CDR3 sequence: CAISVGGTDAFF. The DNA for the CDR3 is TGTGCCATCAGTGTGGGGGGCACTGACGCTTTCTTT.

The chain links TRBV28 to TRBJ1-1; possibly TRBD1 for D (5 bases). Trimming cost V 2 bases and J 3 bases, with 13 bases left between them. The CDR3 sequence is 15 residues long. Germline CDR1 MDHEN, CDR2 SYDVKM. The CDR3 protein is CASSLPDRGDTEAFF. The CDR3 DNA reads as TGTGCCAGCAGTTTACCGGACCGGGGGGACACTGAAGCTTTCTTT.

This clonotype was recorded a few times. This chain joins TRBV20-1 and TRBJ1-5; a possible D gene is TRBD1 (5 bases). Trimming removed 6 bases from V and 5 bases from J, with 20 bases in between. The V gene's germline CDR1 is DFQATT and CDR2 SNEGSKA (reference sequence). This CDR3 contains 15 residues. DNA of the CDR3: TGCAGTGCCATTCGGTCAGGGCGGCTTGATCAGCCCCAGCATTTT. Amino acid sequence: CSAIRSGRLDQPQHF.

The chain couples TRBV11-1 to TRBJ1-4; D is unclear. Germline CDR1 SGHAT, CDR2 FQDESV (reference sequence). The CDR3 runs to 18 residues. V was pared by 3 bases and J by 0 bases, with 17 bases between. Here the CDR3 reads CASSLDLVAFATNEKLFF. As DNA, the CDR3 is TGTGCCAGCAGCTTGGACCTGGTGGCCTTTGCAACTAATGAAAAACTGTTTTTT.

The chain employs TRBV5-6 and TRBJ1-2, with 7 nucleotides matching TRBD1. V dropped 4 bases and J dropped 5; count of bases not matched to a gene: 8. Germline V lookup: CDR1 SGHDT, CDR2 YYEEEE. This CDR3 spans 14 amino acids. The CDR3 loop reads CASSLRGRGYGYTF. CDR3 in DNA: TGTGCCAGCAGCCTAAGGGGGCGCGGGTATGGCTACACCTTC. The variable domain in full, completed from reference TRBV5-6 and TRBJ1-2, reads DAGVTQSPTHLIKTRGQQVTLRCSPKSGHDTVSWYQQALGQGPQFIFQYYEEEERQRGNFPDRFSGHQFPNYSSELNVNALLLGDSALYLCASSLRGRGYGYTFGSGTRLTVV.

This clonotype was seen a handful of times. V is TRBV7-9 and J is TRBJ2-7; D remains unclear. Germline values: CDR1 SEHNR, CDR2 FQNEAQ (reference sequence). The CDR3 is made up of 11 amino acids. V shed 4 bases and J shed 6 bases, with 7 bases lying between them. DNA for the CDR3: TGTGCCAGCAGCTCCCAGGCCGAGCAGTACTTC. Protein: CASSSQAEQYF.

The chain combines TRBV9 with TRBJ2-5; D unclear. The ends were cut back, 1 base at V and 6 bases at J, with 7 bases in the middle. Germline V CDR1 and CDR2: SGDLS, YYNGEE. There are 12 residues in the CDR3. The CDR3 nucleotides are TGTGCCAGCAGCGTATATGGAAAGACCCAGTACTTC. Protein product: CASSVYGKTQYF.

This clonotype was detected ten times or more. V is TRBV10-3 and J is TRBJ2-7, with a possible D match to TRBD1 (5 bases). Trimming cost V 3 bases and J 4 bases, with 7 bases left between them. This CDR3 spans 12 amino acids. Germline V gene lookup returns CDR1 ENHRY and CDR2 SYGVKD. Here the CDR3 DNA reads TGTGCCATCAGTGACAGGGATTACGAGCAGTACTTC. Its translation: CAISDRDYEQYF.

The chain carries TRBV11-2 and TRBJ2-1; 10 nucleotides agree with TRBD2. The trim removed 1 base at V and 9 bases at J, leaving 12 bases unmatched. Germline lookup yields CDR1 SGHAT and CDR2 FQNNGV. CDR3 length: 17 residues. The CDR3 here is CASSLVAAGGGAAEQFF. The CDR3 nucleotides read TGTGCCAGCAGCTTAGTCGCAGCGGGAGGGGGTGCGGCTGAGCAGTTCTTC.

The sample holds a few counts of this clonotype. The CDR3 region is CASSTFLGNYGYTF. The CDR3 coding sequence is TGTGCCAGCAGCACCTTTTTAGGGAACTATGGCTACACCTTC. The chain uses TRBV2 and TRBJ1-2; D gene uncertain. V lost 6 bases and J lost 2, with 13 bases in between. CDR3 length: 14 amino acids. Per germline, CDR1 SNHLY and CDR2 FYNNEI.

The chain carries TRBV11-2 and TRBJ2-1, with 8 bases lining up with TRBD1. This CDR3 spans 14 amino acids. Germline values: CDR1 SGHAT, CDR2 FQNNGV. The ends lost 7 bases at V and 2 bases at J; junction bases unmatched: 4. In DNA, the CDR3 is TGTGCCAGCAACCAACAGGGGGCCTACAATGAGCAGTTCTTC. This gives the protein CASNQQGAYNEQFF.